This TCR beta chain was sequenced for a study of T-cell reconstitution after alpha-beta-depleted transplantation in children. Study-wide results and caveats: After transplant, high TCRbeta diversity at day 60 in some patients arose from surviving recipient T cells and thymic progenitors. After transplant, at about two months, alpha-beta T cells were reportedly derived from several hundred expanded graft clones. From newly produced T cells came most of the T-cell counts and diversity one year after transplant.

The TCRbeta library incorporated unique molecular identifiers. TCRdb recomputed calls from the PCR reads with MiXCR, one row per CDR3 protein. Here the sample spans some 100,000 distinct CDR3 sequences, roughly 16% being singletons. This CDR3 region has 15 residues. Germline assignment: CDR1 KGHSH and CDR2 LQKENI. V lost 6 bases and J lost 4; bases outside the gene matches: 6. This clonotype has ten or more counts. The target antigen is unknown. The V and J genes are TRBV18 and TRBJ2-1, with 10 bases identical to TRBD1. This sequence originates from a male patient under 10 years old who had a stem cell transplant for acute lymphoblastic leukemia, so the T cells may come from the graft donor. This specimen was PBMCs, mostly from graft donor cells, taken 180 days after TCRalphabeta/CD19-depleted stem cell transplant. Here the CDR3 reads CASSRRDRGYNEQFF. The CDR3 DNA is TGTGCCAGCTCTCGCCGGGACAGGGGTTACAATGAGCAGTTCTTC.